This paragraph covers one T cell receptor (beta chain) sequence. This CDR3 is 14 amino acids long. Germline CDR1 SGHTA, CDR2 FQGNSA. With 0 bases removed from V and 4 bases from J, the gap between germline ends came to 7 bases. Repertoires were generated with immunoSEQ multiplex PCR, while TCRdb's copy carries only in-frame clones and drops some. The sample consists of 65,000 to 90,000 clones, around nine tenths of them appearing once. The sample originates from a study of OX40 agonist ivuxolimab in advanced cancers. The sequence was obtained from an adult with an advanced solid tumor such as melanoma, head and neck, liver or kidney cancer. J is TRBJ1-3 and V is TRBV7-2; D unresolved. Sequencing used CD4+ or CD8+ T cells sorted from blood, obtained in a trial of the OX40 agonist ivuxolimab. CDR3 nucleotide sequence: TGTGCCAGCAGCTTAGCGCTTAGAGGAAACACCATATATTTT. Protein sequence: CASSLALRGNTIYF.